The entry that follows covers one TCR beta chain sequence. Its antigen is not known. Its ends do not fully match the called genes, so a read error is possible. Sequenced by immunoSEQ multiplex PCR; TCRdb stores in-frame clones only, minus some. The repertoire holds 100,000 to 110,000 clones, with around 87% as singletons. The source of the sample is a study of T cell responses to AZD1222 COVID-19 vaccine. Study conclusions and caveats: Once two AZD1222 doses were given, Spike-specific TCR breadth and depth went up. Reportedly, nearly half the spike-specific TCRs target unmutated variant regions.

The source is an adult in good health. Sequenced material: peripheral blood, taken on day 0 of MenACWY control vaccination.

The CDR3 sequence: CASTPGRLSPSSEQYF. CDR3 in DNA: TGTGCCAGCACCCCGGGACGGCTATCCCCTTCCTCCGAGCAGTACTTC. The rearrangement links TRBV2 to TRBJ2-7; D is tentatively TRBD1 or TRBD2 (5 bases each). CDR1 is SNHLY and CDR2 is FYNNEI in the germline V gene. The CDR3 runs to 16 residues.